A selection of T cell receptor beta chains follows, all from one sample in a study of T-cell memory formation after mild COVID-19. TCRdb re-called the 5' RACE reads with MiXCR, one entry per CDR3 protein. This table has 390,000 or so distinct CDR3 sequences, 15% to 20% appearing once. The material sequenced was PBMCs or a T cell subset sorted from them (not recorded which). These TCRs come from a man aged 18-30 years who had mild COVID-19 (a few samples of this study predate the infection). Cell type and time point are not known. The CDR3 runs from the conserved cysteine through the conserved F or W. Fields, in order: D gene, V gene, J gene, CDR3 length, clone size, CDR3 protein, CDR3 DNA. A D gene is named only where the DNA matches it firmly. Part of the rows lack a size; the others show once, few, many or a class for expanded clones.

d_gene: .
v_gene: TRBV20-1
j_gene: TRBJ2-1
len: 12
abundance: .
CDR3aa: CSANPDYNEQFF
CDR3nt: TGCAGTGCTAACCCGGATTACAATGAGCAGTTCTTC

d_gene: TRBD2
v_gene: TRBV4-3
j_gene: TRBJ2-1
len: 15
abundance: many
CDR3aa: CASSPTAGGYNEQFF
CDR3nt: TGCGCCAGCAGCCCGACAGCGGGGGGTTACAATGAGCAGTTCTTC

d_gene: .
v_gene: TRBV12-3/TRBV12-4
j_gene: TRBJ2-1
len: 11
abundance: .
CDR3aa: CASRLVSEQFF
CDR3nt: TGTGCCAGCAGGTTGGTGTCTGAGCAGTTCTTC

d_gene: .
v_gene: TRBV4-3
j_gene: TRBJ1-2
len: 15
abundance: few
CDR3aa: CASSQDLGQSYGYTF
CDR3nt: TGCGCCAGCAGCCAAGATCTTGGACAAAGCTATGGCTACACCTTC

d_gene: .
v_gene: TRBV20-1
j_gene: TRBJ2-5
len: 13
abundance: few
CDR3aa: CSADGPKQETQYF
CDR3nt: TGCAGTGCCGACGGACCGAAACAAGAGACCCAGTACTTC

d_gene: .
v_gene: TRBV7-2
j_gene: TRBJ1-2
len: 14
abundance: .
CDR3aa: CASSGWDKRVRCTF
CDR3nt: TGTGCCAGCAGCGGTTGGGACAAAAGGGTCAGGTGCACCTTC

d_gene: .
v_gene: TRBV20-1
j_gene: TRBJ1-3
len: 13
abundance: few
CDR3aa: CSARRVRGNTIYF
CDR3nt: TGCAGTGCTAGGAGGGTCCGAGGAAACACCATATATTTT

d_gene: .
v_gene: TRBV20-1
j_gene: TRBJ1-4
len: 14
abundance: few
CDR3aa: CSAGRQDLGEKLFF
CDR3nt: TGCAGTGCTGGCAGACAGGACCTTGGGGAAAAACTGTTTTTT

d_gene: .
v_gene: TRBV29-1
j_gene: TRBJ2-1
len: 13
abundance: few
CDR3aa: CSVAPDTFNEQFF
CDR3nt: TGCAGCGTTGCCCCGGACACTTTCAATGAGCAGTTCTTC

d_gene: .
v_gene: TRBV27
j_gene: TRBJ1-6
len: 13
abundance: few
CDR3aa: CATAGERYSPLHF
CDR3nt: TGTGCCACCGCCGGGGAAAGGTATTCACCCCTCCACTTT

d_gene: TRBD1
v_gene: TRBV10-3
j_gene: TRBJ2-7
len: 12
abundance: few
CDR3aa: CAIQTGPGEQYF
CDR3nt: TGTGCCATCCAGACAGGGCCCGGCGAGCAGTACTTC

d_gene: .
v_gene: TRBV19
j_gene: TRBJ2-1
len: 16
abundance: .
CDR3aa: CASSPRRDEVHSEQFF
CDR3nt: TGTGCCAGTAGTCCCCGCCGGGACGAGGTACATAGTGAGCAGTTCTTC

d_gene: .
v_gene: TRBV29-1
j_gene: TRBJ1-5
len: 13
abundance: few
CDR3aa: CSVDRGSNQPQHF
CDR3nt: TGCAGCGTTGACCGTGGTAGCAATCAGCCCCAGCATTTT

d_gene: TRBD2
v_gene: TRBV28
j_gene: TRBJ2-2
len: 16
abundance: once
CDR3aa: CARSTLAGWATGELFF
CDR3nt: TGTGCCAGAAGTACCCTAGCGGGGTGGGCCACCGGGGAGCTGTTTTTT

d_gene: .
v_gene: TRBV12-3/TRBV12-4
j_gene: TRBJ2-2
len: 13
abundance: .
CDR3aa: CASSQSPVGELFF
CDR3nt: TGTGCCAGCAGTCAAAGTCCCGTCGGGGAGCTGTTTTTT

d_gene: .
v_gene: TRBV9
j_gene: TRBJ2-6
len: 16
abundance: few
CDR3aa: CASSVERAAGANVLTF
CDR3nt: TGTGCCAGCAGCGTAGAGAGGGCTGCCGGGGCCAACGTCCTGACTTTC

d_gene: .
v_gene: TRBV28
j_gene: TRBJ2-3
len: 14
abundance: few
CDR3aa: CASSSGQRTDTQYF
CDR3nt: TGTGCCAGCAGTTCCGGACAGCGCACAGATACGCAGTATTTT

d_gene: .
v_gene: TRBV7-2
j_gene: TRBJ1-2
len: 14
abundance: .
CDR3aa: CASSPTTSNYGYTF
CDR3nt: TGTGCCAGCAGCCCAACGACCTCGAACTATGGCTACACCTTC

d_gene: .
v_gene: TRBV7-2
j_gene: TRBJ2-3
len: 12
abundance: .
CDR3aa: CASSWVSDTQYF
CDR3nt: TGTGCCAGCAGCTGGGTATCAGATACGCAGTATTTT

d_gene: .
v_gene: TRBV7-8
j_gene: TRBJ1-5
len: 15
abundance: few
CDR3aa: CASSARLGGRTPQHF
CDR3nt: TGTGCCAGCAGCGCCCGCCTCGGCGGGCGGACGCCCCAGCATTTT

d_gene: .
v_gene: TRBV27
j_gene: TRBJ1-2
len: 12
abundance: .
CDR3aa: CATADGFYGYTF
CDR3nt: TGTGCCACCGCGGACGGATTCTATGGCTACACCTTC

d_gene: TRBD2
v_gene: TRBV5-6
j_gene: TRBJ2-1
len: 14
abundance: few
CDR3aa: CASSLVAGVHEQFF
CDR3nt: TGTGCCAGCAGCTTAGTAGCGGGGGTACATGAGCAGTTCTTC

d_gene: .
v_gene: TRBV20-1
j_gene: TRBJ2-3
len: 15
abundance: .
CDR3aa: CSARRDGGLVDTQYF
CDR3nt: TGCAGTGCTAGACGGGACGGGGGATTAGTGGATACGCAGTATTTT

d_gene: .
v_gene: TRBV20-1
j_gene: TRBJ2-4
len: 12
abundance: few
CDR3aa: CSANTAGRIQYF
CDR3nt: TGCAGTGCTAACACCGCGGGTCGCATTCAGTACTTC